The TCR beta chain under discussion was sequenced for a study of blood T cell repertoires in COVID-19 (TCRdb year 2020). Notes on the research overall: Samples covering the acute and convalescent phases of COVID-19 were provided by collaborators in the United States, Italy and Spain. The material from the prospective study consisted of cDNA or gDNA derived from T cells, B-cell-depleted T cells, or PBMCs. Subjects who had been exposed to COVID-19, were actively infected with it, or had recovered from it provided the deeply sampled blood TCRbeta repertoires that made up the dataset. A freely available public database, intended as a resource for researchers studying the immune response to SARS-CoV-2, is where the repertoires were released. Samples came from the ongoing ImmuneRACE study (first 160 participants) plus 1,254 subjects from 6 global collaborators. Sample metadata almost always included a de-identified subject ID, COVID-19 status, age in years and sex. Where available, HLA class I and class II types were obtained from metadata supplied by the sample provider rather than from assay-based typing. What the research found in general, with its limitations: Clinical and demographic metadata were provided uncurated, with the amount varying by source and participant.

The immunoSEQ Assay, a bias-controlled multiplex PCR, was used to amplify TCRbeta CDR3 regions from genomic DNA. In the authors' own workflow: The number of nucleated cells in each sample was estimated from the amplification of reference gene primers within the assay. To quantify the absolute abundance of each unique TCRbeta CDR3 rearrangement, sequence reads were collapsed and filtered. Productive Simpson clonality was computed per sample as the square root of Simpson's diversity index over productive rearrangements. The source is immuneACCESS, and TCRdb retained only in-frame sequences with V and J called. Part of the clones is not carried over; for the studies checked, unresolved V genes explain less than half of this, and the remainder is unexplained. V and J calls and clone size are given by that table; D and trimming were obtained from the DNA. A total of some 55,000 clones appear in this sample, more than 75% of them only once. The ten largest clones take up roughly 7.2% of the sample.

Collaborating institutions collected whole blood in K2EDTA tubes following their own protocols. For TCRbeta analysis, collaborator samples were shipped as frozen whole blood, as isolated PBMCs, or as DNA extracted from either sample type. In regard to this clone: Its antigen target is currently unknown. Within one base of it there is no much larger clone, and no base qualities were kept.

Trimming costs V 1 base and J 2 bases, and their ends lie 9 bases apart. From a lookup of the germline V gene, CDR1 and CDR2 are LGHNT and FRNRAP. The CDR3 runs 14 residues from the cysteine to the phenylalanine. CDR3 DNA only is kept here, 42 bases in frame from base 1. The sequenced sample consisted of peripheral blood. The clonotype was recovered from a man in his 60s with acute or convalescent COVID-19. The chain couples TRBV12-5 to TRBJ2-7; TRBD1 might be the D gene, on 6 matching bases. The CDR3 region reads CASGLGTVPYEQYF. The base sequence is TGTGCTAGTGGTTTGGGGACAGTCCCCTACGAGCAGTACTTC. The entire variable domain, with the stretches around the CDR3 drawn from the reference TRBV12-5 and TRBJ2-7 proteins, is DARVTQTPRHKVTEMGQEVTMRCQPILGHNTVFWYRQTMMQGLELLAYFRNRAPLDDSGMPKDRFSAEMPDATLATLKIQPSEPRDSAVYFCASGLGTVPYEQYFGPGTRLTVT.